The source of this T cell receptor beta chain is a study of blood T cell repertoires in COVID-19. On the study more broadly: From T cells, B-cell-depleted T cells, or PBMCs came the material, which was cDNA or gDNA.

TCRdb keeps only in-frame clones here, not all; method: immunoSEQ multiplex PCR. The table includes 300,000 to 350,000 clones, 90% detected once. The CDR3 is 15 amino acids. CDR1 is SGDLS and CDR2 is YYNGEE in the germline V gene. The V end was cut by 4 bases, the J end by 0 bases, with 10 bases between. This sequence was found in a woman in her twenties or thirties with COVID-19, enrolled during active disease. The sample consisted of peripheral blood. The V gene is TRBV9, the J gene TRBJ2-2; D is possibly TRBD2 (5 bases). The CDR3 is CASSLGLSNTGELFF. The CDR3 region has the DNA TGTGCCAGCAGCCTCGGACTTTCGAACACCGGGGAGCTGTTTTTT.